This note documents a single TCR beta chain sequence. The data are from a study of PD-1 blockade in classical Hodgkin lymphoma. All patients relapsed after autologous stem cell transplantation, and brentuximab vedotin exposure varied. Per the germline V gene, CDR1 is MNHNS and CDR2 is SASEGT. The CDR3 runs to 18 residues. J was trimmed by 3 bases and V by 4 bases; bases with no gene match: 15. TCRdb's copy holds only in-frame clones and misses some; the assay was immunoSEQ multiplex PCR. This repertoire shows about 94,000 clones, nearly 90% found once; its top ten account for around 10%. The rearrangement joins TRBV6-1 to TRBJ1-5, with 7 bases fitting TRBD1. This receptor was identified in a human donor with classical Hodgkin lymphoma. This material consisted of peripheral blood mononuclear cells (PBMCs), taken before the second cycle of nivolumab. The DNA of the CDR3 is TGTGCCAGCAGTGTAAGAAATAACAGGGGACACTCCAATCAGCCCCAGCATTTT. As protein: CASSVRNNRGHSNQPQHF.